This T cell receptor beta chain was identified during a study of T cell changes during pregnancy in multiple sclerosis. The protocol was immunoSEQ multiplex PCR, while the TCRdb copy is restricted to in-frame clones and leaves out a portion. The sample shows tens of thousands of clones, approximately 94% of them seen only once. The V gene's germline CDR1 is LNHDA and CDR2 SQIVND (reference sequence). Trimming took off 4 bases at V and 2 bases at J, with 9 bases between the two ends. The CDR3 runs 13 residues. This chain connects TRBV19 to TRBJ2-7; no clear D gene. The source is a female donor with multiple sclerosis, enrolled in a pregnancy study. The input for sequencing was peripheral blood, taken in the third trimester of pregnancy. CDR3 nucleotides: TGTGCCAGTAGTAACGCAGGTCCCTACGAGCAGTACTTC. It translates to CASSNAGPYEQYF.